These 25 T cell receptor beta chains were sequenced from one sample in a study of blood T cell repertoires in COVID-19. Libraries were prepared by immunoSEQ multiplex PCR; TCRdb keeps only in-frame clonotypes and omits some of them. Seen here are roughly 180,000 clones, approximately 85% observed once, and the top ten hold roughly 5%. The sample taken for sequencing was peripheral blood. The receptors were sampled from a woman in her forties or fifties with COVID-19, enrolled during active disease.

The chain combines TRBV11-2 with TRBJ2-7; 7 nucleotides agree with TRBD2. There are 12 residues in the CDR3. V gave up 3 bases and J gave up 11 bases; unmatched junction bases: 7. Germline V gene sequence: CDR1 SGHAT, CDR2 FQNNGV. CDR3 protein: CASSFPVGREYF. The CDR3 nucleotides read TGTGCCAGCAGCTTCCCGGTAGGGAGGGAGTACTTC.

The rearrangement uses TRBV11-2 and TRBJ1-5; no clear D. Germline V CDR1 and CDR2: SGHAT, FQNNGV. The CDR3 is 16 residues long. Trimming removed 5 bases at V and 0 bases at J, with 14 bases between. The DNA of the CDR3 is TGTGCCAGCAGCCCCGTCTGGCAACATAGCAATCAGCCCCAGCATTTT. Translation: CASSPVWQHSNQPQHF.

The chain is built from TRBV7-9 and TRBJ2-7; 7 nucleotides align to TRBD1. V gave up 4 bases and J gave up 2 bases; unmatched junction bases: 8. Per the germline V gene, CDR1 is SEHNR and CDR2 is FQNEAQ (reference sequence). The CDR3 runs 15 residues. For the CDR3, the DNA is TGTGCCAGCAGCTCACAGGGACAGCGGACCTACGAGCAGTACTTC. Protein: CASSSQGQRTYEQYF.

The chain employs TRBV5-1 and TRBJ2-5; possibly TRBD2 for D (6 bases). The V gene lost 4 bases and the J gene lost 1 base, with 23 bases spanning the gap. The CDR3 sequence is 18 residues long. The germline gives CDR1 SGHRS, CDR2 YFSETQ. The CDR3 DNA is TGCGCCAGCAGCACGGAGGGACCCACACAGACCTTCCAAGAGACCCAGTACTTC. As protein: CASSTEGPTQTFQETQYF.

This chain uses TRBV12-5 with TRBJ2-3, with TRBD2 matching over 7 bases. CDR1 and CDR2 from the germline V gene are LGHNT and FRNRAP. The CDR3 sequence is 14 residues long. V lost 5 bases and J lost 2; bases outside the gene matches: 4. CDR3 nucleotide sequence: TGTGCTAGTGGTCCCGGGGGGACCACAGATACGCAGTATTTT. It yields the protein CASGPGGTTDTQYF.

The CDR3 nucleotides are TGTGCCAGCAGCCCCAATGTTGGGGCGGCTAGGGGCGGGGAGCTGTTTTTT. Its protein product is CASSPNVGAARGGELFF. The rearrangement uses TRBV4-2 and TRBJ2-2; the D gene is possibly TRBD1 (5 bases). Trimming left V 4 bases short and J 7 bases short, with 22 bases between. This CDR3 region has 17 residues. CDR1 LGHNA and CDR2 YNFKEQ come from the germline V gene.

The rearrangement links TRBV18 to TRBJ1-4; possible D gene TRBD1, 5 bases. Trimming took 3 bases from V and 8 from J, leaving 13 bases between them. This CDR3 contains 14 residues. CDR1 and CDR2 (germline): KGHSH, LQKENI. This CDR3 reads CASSPDSGGEKLFF. The CDR3 region has the DNA TGTGCCAGCTCACCGGACTCCGGGGGAGAAAAACTGTTTTTT.

The rearrangement links TRBV19 to TRBJ1-4; 9 nucleotides align to TRBD1. The CDR3 extends over 15 amino acids. Germline CDR1 LNHDA, CDR2 SQIVND (reference sequence). The V and J ends lost 5 bases and 8 bases, in that order; junction bases with no gene match: 9. The CDR3 loop is CASSSGTGSGEKLFF. CDR3 nucleotides: TGTGCCAGTAGTTCCGGGACAGGGTCGGGCGAAAAACTGTTTTTT.

The chain employs TRBV5-4 and TRBJ1-2, with 11 positions matching TRBD1. CDR3 length: 15 amino acids. The V gene's germline CDR1 is SGHNT and CDR2 YYREEE (reference sequence). Unmatched junction bases numbered 6, after V lost 1 base and J lost 7 bases. Written as DNA, the CDR3 is TGTGCCAGCAGCTTGCCAGGGACAGGGGGGGGTGGCTACACCTTC. This codes for CASSLPGTGGGGYTF.

The chain employs TRBV6-6 and TRBJ1-4; 7 bases line up with TRBD1. CDR3 length equals 15 residues. Germline-derived CDR1 and CDR2 are MNHNY and SVGAGI (reference sequence). Trimming at V came to 0 bases and at J to 9 bases, leaving 7 bases not matched to a gene. CDR3 nucleotide sequence: TGTGCCAGCAGTTACTCGGAACAGGGGAGCCAAAAACTGTTTTTT. It codes for CASSYSEQGSQKLFF.

The chain combines TRBV7-9 with TRBJ2-5; TRBD1 might be the D (5 bases). Trimming cost V 8 bases and J 5 bases, with 12 bases left between them. Per germline, CDR1 SEHNR and CDR2 FQNEAQ (reference sequence). The CDR3 is 12 amino acids. The CDR3 coding sequence is TGTGCCAGCTCTCGACAGATCGAGACCCAGTACTTC. Translation: CASSRQIETQYF.

The chain is built from TRBV7-9 and TRBJ2-5; D is unclear. CDR3 length equals 14 residues. Germline V lookup: CDR1 SEHNR, CDR2 FQNEAQ (reference sequence). Trimming stripped 1 base from V and 2 bases from J, with 8 bases between. In nucleotides, the CDR3 is TGTGCCAGCAGCTTAGGTTTCTTTCAAGAGACCCAGTACTTC. Translating gives CASSLGFFQETQYF.

This clone occurred a few times. This sequence joins TRBV3-1 (or the pseudogene TRBV3-2) and TRBJ2-7; TRBD2 matches at 9 bases. This CDR3 spans 14 amino acids. V trimming: 7 bases; J trimming: 0 bases; junction bases outside the gene matches: 4. Germline V CDR1 and CDR2: LGHDT, YNNKEL (reference sequence). CDR3 coding DNA: TGTGCCAGCACGCTAGCGGGGAGCTCCTACGAGCAGTACTTC. Translation gives CASTLAGSSYEQYF.

The gene calls are TRBV6-5 and TRBJ2-1; D is perhaps TRBD2 (6 bases). This CDR3 comprises 15 residues. Trimming left V 6 bases short and J 0 bases short, with 12 bases between. The germline V gene encodes CDR1 MNHEY and CDR2 SVGAGI. The CDR3 loop is CASRGLPTSYNEQFF. Here the CDR3 DNA reads TGTGCCAGCAGGGGACTGCCGACCTCCTACAATGAGCAGTTCTTC.

The rearrangement links TRBV12-3 or TRBV12-4 to TRBJ2-5; 8 nucleotides agree with TRBD1. Trimming at V came to 1 base and at J to 13 bases, leaving 2 bases not matched to a gene. The CDR3 spans 11 residues. The CDR3 DNA sequence: TGTGCCAGCAGTTTAGGACAGGGGTCGTACTTC. Translating it yields CASSLGQGSYF.

This chain uses TRBV6-5 with TRBJ1-1; D not certain. With 8 bases removed from V and 0 bases from J, the gap between germline ends came to 10 bases. The CDR3 consists of 13 residues. Germline loops: CDR1 MNHEY, CDR2 SVGAGI. The CDR3 DNA reads TGTGCCAGCGGGCTAACAATGAACACTGAAGCTTTCTTT. Protein product: CASGLTMNTEAFF.

The rearrangement uses TRBV7-3 and TRBJ2-3; D is perhaps TRBD1 (6 bases). Trimming shortened V by 2 bases and J by 7 bases, and 10 bases separated the two germline ends. CDR3 length: 13 amino acids. Germline V gene lookup returns CDR1 SGHTA and CDR2 FQGTGA. The CDR3 reads CASSLSDRYTQYF. Here the CDR3 DNA reads TGTGCCAGCAGCTTATCCGACAGGTATACGCAGTATTTT.

The chain is built from TRBV5-1 and TRBJ2-3; D is perhaps TRBD1 (6 bases). The germline V gene has CDR1 SGHRS and CDR2 YFSETQ. V lost 4 bases and J 1 base, leaving 13 bases between the germline ends. The CDR3 consists of 15 residues. The CDR3 loop is CASSLGQFRTDTQYF. As DNA, the CDR3 is TGCGCCAGCAGCCTTGGACAGTTTCGCACAGATACGCAGTATTTT.

The rearrangement joins TRBV12-5 to TRBJ1-2; 7 bases line up with TRBD1. Unmatched junction bases numbered 9, after V lost 6 bases and J lost 2 bases. Germline CDR1 reads LGHNT; CDR2 reads FRNRAP. There are 15 residues in the CDR3. The CDR3 is CASGNYRTGNYGYTF. In DNA form, the CDR3 reads TGTGCTAGTGGCAACTACAGGACAGGAAACTATGGCTACACCTTC.

J is TRBJ2-2 and V is TRBV9; the D is unclear. Germline values: CDR1 SGDLS, CDR2 YYNGEE. Trimming took 0 bases from V and 7 from J, leaving 7 bases between them. This CDR3 has 13 amino acids. CDR3 sequence: CASSVVTNGELFF. The CDR3 region has the DNA TGTGCCAGCAGCGTAGTGACAAACGGGGAGCTGTTTTTT.

This clone has only a few counts. J is TRBJ2-7 and V is TRBV6-1; D may be TRBD2 (7 bases). CDR1 is MNHNS, CDR2 SASEGT, per germline. CDR3 length: 16 amino acids. Trimming took off 2 bases at V and 6 bases at J, with 20 bases between the two ends. Here the CDR3 reads CASSEIGRGGPTEQYF. CDR3 nucleotide sequence: TGTGCCAGCAGTGAAATCGGTAGGGGGGGGCCTACCGAGCAGTACTTC.

The V and J genes are TRBV18 and TRBJ2-2, with D tentatively TRBD1 (5 bases). Germline V CDR1 and CDR2: KGHSH, LQKENI. The V gene lost 0 bases and the J gene lost 4 bases, with 12 bases spanning the gap. The CDR3 totals 16 residues. CDR3 region: CASSPPRQGGTGELFF. CDR3 nucleotide sequence: TGTGCCAGCTCACCACCACGCCAGGGCGGCACCGGGGAGCTGTTTTTT.

The rearrangement joins TRBV9 to TRBJ1-3; D is ambiguous. Per the germline V gene, CDR1 is SGDLS and CDR2 is YYNGEE. The V end lost 0 bases, the J end lost 0 bases, and 7 bases lay between the germline ends. The CDR3 totals 15 residues. CDR3 bases: TGTGCCAGCAGCGTAGAGAGCCACTCTGGAAACACCATATATTTT. The encoded protein is CASSVESHSGNTIYF.

The V and J genes are TRBV6-2 or TRBV6-3 and TRBJ2-7, with 12 nucleotides matching TRBD2. The CDR3 spans 17 residues. V lost 2 bases, J lost 0 bases, and 5 bases stayed unmatched. The germline gives CDR1 MNHEY, CDR2 SVGEGT. The CDR3 DNA reads TGTGCCAGCAGTTACCAAGGACTAGCGGGGTACTCCTACGAGCAGTACTTC. Protein: CASSYQGLAGYSYEQYF.

The rearrangement joins TRBV20-1 to TRBJ2-5, with 7 bases that match TRBD1. The CDR3 length is 14 residues. J gave up 5 bases and V 3 bases, and 9 bases lay outside the gene matches. Germline V gene lookup returns CDR1 DFQATT and CDR2 SNEGSKA (reference sequence). The CDR3 reads CSASRGQSWETQYF. DNA for the CDR3: TGCAGTGCTAGTCGGGGACAGAGCTGGGAGACCCAGTACTTC.